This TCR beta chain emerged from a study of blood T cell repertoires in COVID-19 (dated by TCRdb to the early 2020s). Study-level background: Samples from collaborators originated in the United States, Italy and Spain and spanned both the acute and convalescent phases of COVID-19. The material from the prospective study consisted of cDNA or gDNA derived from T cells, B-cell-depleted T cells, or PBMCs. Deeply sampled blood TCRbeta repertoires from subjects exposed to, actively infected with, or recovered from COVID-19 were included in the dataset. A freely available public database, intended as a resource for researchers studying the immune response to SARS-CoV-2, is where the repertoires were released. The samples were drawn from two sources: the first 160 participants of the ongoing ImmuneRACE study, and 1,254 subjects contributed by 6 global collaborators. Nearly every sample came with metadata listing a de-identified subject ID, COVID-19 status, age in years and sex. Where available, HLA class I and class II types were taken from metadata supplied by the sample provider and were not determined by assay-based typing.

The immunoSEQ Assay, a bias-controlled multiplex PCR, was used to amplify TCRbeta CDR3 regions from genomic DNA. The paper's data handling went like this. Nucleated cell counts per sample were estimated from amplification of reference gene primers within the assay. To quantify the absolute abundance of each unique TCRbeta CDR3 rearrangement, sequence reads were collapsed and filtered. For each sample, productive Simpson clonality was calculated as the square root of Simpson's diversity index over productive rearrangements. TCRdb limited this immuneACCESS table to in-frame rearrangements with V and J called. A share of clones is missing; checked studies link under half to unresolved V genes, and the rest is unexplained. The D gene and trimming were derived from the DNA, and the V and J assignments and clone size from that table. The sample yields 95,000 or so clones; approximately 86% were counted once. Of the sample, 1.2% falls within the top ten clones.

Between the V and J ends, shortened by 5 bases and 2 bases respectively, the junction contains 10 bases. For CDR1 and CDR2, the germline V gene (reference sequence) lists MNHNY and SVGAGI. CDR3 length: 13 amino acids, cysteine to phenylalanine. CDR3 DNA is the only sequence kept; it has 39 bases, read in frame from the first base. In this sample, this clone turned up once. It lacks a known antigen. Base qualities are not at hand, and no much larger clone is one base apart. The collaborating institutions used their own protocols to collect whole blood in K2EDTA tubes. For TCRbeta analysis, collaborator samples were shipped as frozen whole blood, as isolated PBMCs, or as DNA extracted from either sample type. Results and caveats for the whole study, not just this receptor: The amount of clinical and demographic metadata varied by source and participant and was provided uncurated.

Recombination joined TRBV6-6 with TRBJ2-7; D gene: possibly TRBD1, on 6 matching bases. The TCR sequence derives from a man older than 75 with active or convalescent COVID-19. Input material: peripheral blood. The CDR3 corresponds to CASSATGPYEQYF. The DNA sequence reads TGTGCCAGCAGTGCCACAGGGCCCTACGAGCAGTACTTC.